This T cell receptor (beta chain) was recorded in a study of T cells in localized non-small cell lung cancer. Whole-study results and caveats: Adjacent uninvolved lung had the highest clonality, suggesting focused antigen responses. In adjacent lung appeared a median roughly 56 of the top 100 tumor clones. There was an association of higher blood T cell density with longer overall survival. Because researchers sequenced only one region of the tumor, heterogeneity is still possible.

As to this clone: Its target is unknown.

Produced via immunoSEQ multiplex PCR; TCRdb's table is partial and in-frame only. This sample yields about 33,000 clones, of which roughly 75% are seen a single time; roughly 16% belongs to the top ten. The sample in question was peripheral blood, obtained before any cancer treatment. The receptor was isolated from a male donor aged 60 or over with stage III squamous cell lung carcinoma.

The CDR3 region has the DNA TGTGCCAGTAGTATCTCCTACGGCGGGTATGGCTACACCTTC. Protein product: CASSISYGGYGYTF. The chain has TRBV19 and TRBJ1-2; D unresolved. Germline V gene data show CDR1 as LNHDA and CDR2 as SQIVND (reference sequence). The germline V and J ends were trimmed by 3 bases and 5 bases, with 13 bases remaining between them. This CDR3 spans 14 amino acids.